The 18 T cell receptor beta chains below come from one sample, sequenced in a study of cytomegalovirus exposure and HLA in healthy donors. 13 Jbeta primers and 60 Vbeta primers were used for the PCR. The repertoire was sequenced with immunoSEQ multiplex PCR; TCRdb's copy has only in-frame clones and lacks some. Among around 91,000 clones, around 80% were seen once, and the ten largest hold approximately 4.7%. Sequencing input: PBMCs. These receptors were collected from a male donor in good health and CMV-seropositive.

The J gene is TRBJ2-3, the V gene TRBV5-6, with D uncertain. V shed 5 bases and J shed 0 bases, with 13 bases lying between them. This CDR3 spans 15 amino acids. Looked up from germline, CDR1 is SGHDT and CDR2 is YYEEEE. The CDR3 nucleotides are TGTGCCAGCAGGTTAAGCACAGCTAGCACAGATACGCAGTATTTT. This sequence encodes CASRLSTASTDTQYF.

This chain joins TRBV27 and TRBJ2-2; 9 bases align to TRBD1. Trimming removed 2 bases from V and 6 bases from J; junction bases left unmatched: 7. This CDR3 is 16 amino acids long. CDR1 is MNHEY and CDR2 is SMNVEV in the germline V gene (reference sequence). Written as DNA, the CDR3 is TGTGCCAGCAGTTTAGCCCCGGGACAGGGCCCCGGGGAGCTGTTTTTT. Translating gives CASSLAPGQGPGELFF.

The CDR3 is CASSPYGDTQYF. Written as DNA, the CDR3 is TGTGCCAGCTCACCTTACGGAGATACGCAGTATTTT. V usage is TRBV18 and J usage is TRBJ2-3; no clear D. CDR3 length: 12 residues. V was trimmed by 3 bases and J by 5 bases, leaving 6 bases between them. Germline CDR1 and CDR2: KGHSH and LQKENI.

This chain links TRBV27 with TRBJ2-7, with 10 bases fitting TRBD2. This CDR3 has 16 residues. Losses at the gene ends were 2 bases for V and 4 bases for J; bases not matched to a gene: 8. Germline V lookup: CDR1 MNHEY, CDR2 SMNVEV (reference sequence). The CDR3 nucleotides are TGTGCCAGCAGTTTAAAGCATGGACTAGCGGTTTACGAGCAGTACTTC. It yields the protein CASSLKHGLAVYEQYF.

The chain carries TRBV30 and TRBJ2-3; D ambiguous. The ends were cut back, 2 bases at V and 4 bases at J, with 7 bases in the middle. Germline CDR1 is GTSNPN and CDR2 is SVGIG (reference sequence). The CDR3 runs 12 residues. The CDR3 coding sequence is TGTGCCTGGAGTATCGCAGCAGATACGCAGTATTTT. As protein: CAWSIAADTQYF.

In this sample, this clone turned up a few times. The J gene is TRBJ2-1, the V gene TRBV28; no definite D call. The CDR3 has 13 residues. From germline, CDR1 is MDHEN and CDR2 SYDVKM. The V end was cut by 2 bases, the J end by 11 bases, with 13 bases between. CDR3 region: CASSLGSFFKQFF. The CDR3 bases are TGTGCCAGCAGTTTAGGCTCCTTCTTCAAGCAGTTCTTC.

J is TRBJ1-1 and V is TRBV7-9, with 8 positions matching TRBD1. The CDR3 loop spans 17 amino acids. Germline loops: CDR1 SEHNR, CDR2 FQNEAQ (reference sequence). V was pared by 5 bases and J by 2 bases, with 13 bases of the junction left unmatched. CDR3 sequence reads: CASSPKLQGARNTEAFF. As DNA, the CDR3 is TGTGCCAGCAGCCCCAAGCTTCAGGGGGCGCGAAACACTGAAGCTTTCTTT.

The chain recombines TRBV6-6 with TRBJ1-1; 9 positions match TRBD1. The J segment lost 4 bases and the V segment lost 7 bases, leaving 13 bases of the junction unmatched. The germline CDR1 and CDR2 sequences are MNHNY and SVGAGI (reference sequence). The CDR3 spans 16 residues. CDR3 coding DNA: TGTGCCAGCACCCCGCCTGGGACAGGGAGGTCCACTGAAGCTTTCTTT. Translated: CASTPPGTGRSTEAFF.

This clone was seen more than once but under ten times. This chain joins TRBV6-1 and TRBJ1-3; TRBD1 is a possible D gene (6 bases). Germline V gene data show CDR1 as MNHNS and CDR2 as SASEGT. The length of the CDR3 is 14 residues. Trimming cost V 8 bases and J 0 bases, with 11 bases left between them. For the CDR3, the DNA is TGTGCCAGCGTGAGGGGGATCTCTGGAAACACCATATATTTT. Translation: CASVRGISGNTIYF.

The chain couples TRBV5-1 to TRBJ2-5; D remains ambiguous. The CDR3 length is 13 residues. CDR1 SGHRS and CDR2 YFSETQ come from the germline V gene. Trimming removed 2 bases from V and 0 bases from J, with 5 bases in between. This CDR3 reads CASSFPDQETQYF. The CDR3 DNA reads TGCGCCAGCAGCTTCCCCGACCAAGAGACCCAGTACTTC.

The chain uses TRBV7-3 and TRBJ2-2; the D gene is possibly TRBD1 (6 bases). Trimming shortened V by 2 bases and J by 4 bases, and 8 bases separated the two germline ends. The CDR3 covers 14 residues. Germline loops: CDR1 SGHTA, CDR2 FQGTGA. DNA for the CDR3: TGTGCCAGCAGCTTACAGGGGTTCACCGGGGAGCTGTTTTTT. This codes for CASSLQGFTGELFF.

The V gene is TRBV6-5, the J gene TRBJ2-7, with 11 bases lining up with TRBD2. Germline loops: CDR1 MNHEY, CDR2 SVGAGI. Trimming removed 6 bases from V and 3 bases from J; junction bases left unmatched: 7. The CDR3 is made up of 15 amino acids. CDR3 sequence reads: CASSQGLAAHYEQYF. The CDR3 nucleotides read TGTGCCAGCAGCCAGGGACTAGCGGCACACTACGAGCAGTACTTC.

CDR3 in DNA: TGTGCCAGCAGCCAGGATACTAACACTGAAGCTTTCTTT. Translated: CASSQDTNTEAFF. The chain is built from TRBV7-6 and TRBJ1-1; the D is unclear. Germline V gene lookup returns CDR1 SGHVS and CDR2 FNYEAQ. The CDR3 spans 13 residues. Trimming took off 5 bases at V and 2 bases at J, with 9 bases between the two ends.

The J gene is TRBJ2-1, the V gene TRBV27; D possibly corresponds to TRBD1 (5 bases). The CDR3 loop spans 19 amino acids. Trimming pared 5 bases from V and 0 bases from J, leaving 23 bases between. Looked up from germline, CDR1 is MNHEY and CDR2 is SMNVEV (reference sequence). As DNA, the CDR3 is TGTGCCAGCAGTCGTTACCCCCCCGACAGTCCATACTCCTACAATGAGCAGTTCTTC. Encoded protein: CASSRYPPDSPYSYNEQFF.

The V and J genes are TRBV5-4 and TRBJ2-1; a possible D gene is TRBD1 (6 bases). The CDR3 has 15 residues. V was trimmed by 4 bases and J by 3 bases, leaving 14 bases between them. In germline, CDR1 is SGHNT, CDR2 YYREEE (reference sequence). Here the CDR3 reads CASSVSGTYYNEQFF. The CDR3 nucleotides read TGTGCCAGCAGCGTCTCCGGGACATACTACAATGAGCAGTTCTTC. Complete variable domain (other parts from reference TRBV5-4 and TRBJ2-1): ETGVTQSPTHLIKTRGQQVTLRCSSQSGHNTVSWYQQALGQGPQFIFQYYREEENGRGNFPPRFSGLQFPNYSSELNVNALELDDSALYLCASSVSGTYYNEQFFGPGTRLTVL.

The chain combines TRBV19 with TRBJ1-1, with D perhaps matching TRBD1 (6 bases). Trimming shortened V by 4 bases and J by 0 bases, and 12 bases separated the two germline ends. Germline CDR1 is LNHDA and CDR2 is SQIVND (reference sequence). This CDR3 is built from 15 residues. The CDR3 coding sequence is TGTGCCAGTAGTACAAGGACAGCACTGAACACTGAAGCTTTCTTT. Translated: CASSTRTALNTEAFF. Using reference TRBV19 and TRBJ1-1 for the parts outside the CDR3, the full variable domain is DGGITQSPKYLFRKEGQNVTLSCEQNLNHDAMYWYRQDPGQGLRLIYYSQIVNDFQKGDIAEGYSVSREKKESFPLTVTSAQKNPTAFYLCASSTRTALNTEAFFGQGTRLTVV.

The table lists this clone with a count of one. The chain is built from TRBV19 and TRBJ2-2; 7 positions match TRBD2. CDR3 length: 15 amino acids. V lost 3 bases, J lost 6 bases, and 7 bases stayed unmatched. Germline V CDR1 and CDR2: LNHDA, SQIVND (reference sequence). CDR3 amino acids: CASSMSGAVPGELFF. DNA for the CDR3: TGTGCCAGTAGTATGAGCGGGGCTGTCCCCGGGGAGCTGTTTTTT. Full variable domain (missing parts from reference TRBV19 and TRBJ2-2): DGGITQSPKYLFRKEGQNVTLSCEQNLNHDAMYWYRQDPGQGLRLIYYSQIVNDFQKGDIAEGYSVSREKKESFPLTVTSAQKNPTAFYLCASSMSGAVPGELFFGEGSRLTVL.

V and J are TRBV21-1 and TRBJ1-6. TRBV21-1 is reported as a pseudogene. CDR3 size: 14 residues. This CDR3 reads CASSKETGGSPLHF. In nucleotides, the CDR3 is TGTGCCAGCAGCAAGGAAACGGGGGGTTCACCCCTCCACTTT.